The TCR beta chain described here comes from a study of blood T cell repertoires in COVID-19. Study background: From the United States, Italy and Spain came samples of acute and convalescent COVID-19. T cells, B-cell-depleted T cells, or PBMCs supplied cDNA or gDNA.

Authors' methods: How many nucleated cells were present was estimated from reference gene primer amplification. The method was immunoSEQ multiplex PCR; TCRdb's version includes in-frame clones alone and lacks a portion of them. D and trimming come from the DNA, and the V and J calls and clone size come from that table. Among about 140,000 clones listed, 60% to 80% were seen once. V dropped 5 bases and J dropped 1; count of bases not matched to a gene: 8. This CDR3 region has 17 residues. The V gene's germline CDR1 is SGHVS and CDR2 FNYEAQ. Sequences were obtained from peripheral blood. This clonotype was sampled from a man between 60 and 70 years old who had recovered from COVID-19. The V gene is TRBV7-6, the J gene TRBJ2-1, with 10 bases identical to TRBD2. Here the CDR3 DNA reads TGTGCCAGCAGCCCGCGGACTAGCGGACCTTCCTACAATGAGCAGTTCTTC. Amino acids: CASSPRTSGPSYNEQFF.